These 27 T cell receptor beta chains were all obtained from the same sample, sequenced in a study of shared clonotypes between healthy human individuals. Clones were read by immunoSEQ multiplex PCR, and TCRdb kept only the in-frame ones, dropping some. This sample has under 700,000 clones, with 85% to 95% found just once. The naive CD8 fraction comprised CD45RO-negative cells positively selected for CCR7 and excluded terminally differentiated effector memory CD45RA+ cells. Sample: naive CD8+ T cells sorted from blood. All receptors derive from a woman in her twenties or thirties in good health.

The J gene is TRBJ1-3, the V gene TRBV4-1; D ambiguous. The length of the CDR3 is 15 residues. V lost 1 base and J 0 bases, leaving 7 bases between the germline ends. Germline V gene lookup returns CDR1 MGHRA and CDR2 YSYEKL. For the CDR3, the DNA is TGCGCCAGCAGCCAAGGGATCCGCTCTGGAAACACCATATATTTT. Its protein product is CASSQGIRSGNTIYF.

The chain combines TRBV7-2 with TRBJ1-1; D not certain. The V end lost 1 base, the J end lost 5 bases, and 11 bases lay between the germline ends. The V gene's germline CDR1 is SGHTA and CDR2 FQGNSA. The CDR3 has 14 residues. The CDR3 sequence: CASSLGLGPTEAFF. CDR3 bases: TGTGCCAGCAGCTTAGGTTTGGGTCCAACTGAAGCTTTCTTT.

This chain joins TRBV29-1 and TRBJ2-5; 9 bases line up with TRBD1. The germline V gene encodes CDR1 SQVTM and CDR2 ANQGSEA. Germline trimming cut 7 bases from V and 7 bases from J; bases unmatched to any gene: 13. The CDR3 totals 14 residues. CDR3 residues: CSGSGTGLGVTQYF. In nucleotides, the CDR3 is TGCAGCGGATCCGGGACAGGGCTTGGGGTGACCCAGTACTTC.

The V gene is TRBV4-1, the J gene TRBJ2-3, with no clear D. Germline V gene lookup returns CDR1 MGHRA and CDR2 YSYEKL. This CDR3 has 15 residues. V was pared by 2 bases and J by 0 bases, with 9 bases between. CDR3 sequence: CASSQTRLSTDTQYF. CDR3 DNA sequence: TGCGCCAGCAGCCAAACGAGACTCAGCACAGATACGCAGTATTTT.

This chain connects TRBV28 to TRBJ2-7, with TRBD2 identical over 13 bases. V lost 5 bases to trimming and J lost 4 bases; unmatched junction nucleotides: 11. The CDR3 is made up of 17 amino acids. From germline, CDR1 is MDHEN and CDR2 SYDVKM. The CDR3 loop is CASSPPIGLAGAYEQYF. CDR3 sequence (DNA): TGTGCCAGCAGTCCGCCTATTGGACTAGCGGGAGCTTACGAGCAGTACTTC.

This rearrangement joins TRBV5-6 to TRBJ2-1; 10 bases map to TRBD1. The V segment lost 4 bases and the J segment 5 bases; nucleotides outside the gene matches: 9. The length of the CDR3 is 16 residues. In germline, CDR1 is SGHDT, CDR2 YYEEEE. Here the CDR3 reads CASSGETGGYDNEQFF. Written as DNA, the CDR3 is TGTGCCAGCAGCGGGGAGACAGGGGGCTATGACAATGAGCAGTTCTTC.

The J gene is TRBJ1-2, the V gene TRBV6-5; unclear D gene. The germline CDR1 and CDR2 sequences are MNHEY and SVGAGI. The CDR3 is 14 amino acids. The V and J ends lost 6 bases and 3 bases respectively, with 14 bases between them. CDR3 loop: CASSPADGDYGYTF. The CDR3, as DNA: TGTGCCAGCAGCCCCGCCGACGGAGACTATGGCTACACCTTC.

The chain carries TRBV13 and TRBJ2-7, with 9 bases fitting TRBD1. CDR1 is PRHDT and CDR2 is FYEKMQ in the germline V gene (reference sequence). The CDR3 consists of 15 residues. J lost 3 bases, V lost 3 bases, and 6 bases had no gene match. DNA of the CDR3: TGTGCCAGCAGCTTCTACACAGGGGGCTACTACGAGCAGTACTTC. This codes for CASSFYTGGYYEQYF.

The V gene is TRBV25-1, the J gene TRBJ1-1, with a tentative D call TRBD1 (5 bases). CDR3 length equals 14 residues. Germline CDR1 is MGHDK and CDR2 is SYGVNS. The germline V and J ends were trimmed by 3 bases and 3 bases, with 11 bases remaining between them. As DNA, the CDR3 is TGTGCCAGCAGTGATGAGGGGAAAGACACTGAAGCTTTCTTT. Translating gives CASSDEGKDTEAFF.

This chain's CDR3 is CASESGANNYEQYF. The CDR3 DNA follows: TGTGCCAGCGAATCGGGAGCTAACAACTACGAGCAGTACTTC. The J gene is TRBJ2-7, the V gene TRBV2; tentatively, D is TRBD2 (6 bases). Germline assignment: CDR1 SNHLY and CDR2 FYNNEI. The CDR3 sequence is 14 residues long. The V end was cut by 8 bases, the J end by 3 bases, with 17 bases between.

CDR3 nucleotide sequence: TGTGCCAGCAGCTTAGCCGGGGGAGGGGGCAACACTGAAGCTTTCTTT. It yields the protein CASSLAGGGGNTEAFF. The chain combines TRBV7-2 with TRBJ1-1; 7 nucleotides line up with TRBD1. The germline V gene has CDR1 SGHTA and CDR2 FQGNSA. The CDR3 loop spans 16 amino acids. Losses at the gene ends were 0 bases for V and 2 bases for J; bases not matched to a gene: 6.

V usage is TRBV28 and J usage is TRBJ2-4, with no clear D. The CDR3 extends over 12 amino acids. The germline V gene has CDR1 MDHEN and CDR2 SYDVKM. V lost 1 base, J lost 5 bases, and 3 bases lay in between. The CDR3 here is CASSLSENIQYF. Written as DNA, the CDR3 is TGTGCCAGCAGTTTATCAGAAAACATTCAGTACTTC.

The chain has TRBV6-6 and TRBJ2-5; possibly TRBD1 for D (6 bases). Trimming left V 6 bases short and J 9 bases short, with 17 bases between. The CDR3 extends over 13 amino acids. Germline loops: CDR1 MNHNY, CDR2 SVGAGI (reference sequence). The CDR3 sequence is CASSPIGYRAQYF. The CDR3 DNA sequence: TGTGCCAGCAGCCCTATAGGGTACAGGGCCCAGTACTTC.

The V and J genes are TRBV19 and TRBJ1-2, with a weak D call TRBD1 (5 bases). CDR3 length equals 13 residues. Trimming left V 7 bases short and J 4 bases short, with 13 bases between. The germline gives CDR1 LNHDA, CDR2 SQIVND (reference sequence). The CDR3 coding sequence is TGTGCCAGTATCGGGAGGGGACCCTATGGCTACACCTTC. Protein: CASIGRGPYGYTF.

This chain joins TRBV27 and TRBJ2-5; 9 bases line up with TRBD2. Germline V lookup: CDR1 MNHEY, CDR2 SMNVEV (reference sequence). V shed 2 bases, J shed 2 bases, and the junction held 12 bases outside the gene matches. This CDR3 has 18 residues. CDR3 residues: CASSLIGTSYVQQETQYF. CDR3 in DNA: TGTGCCAGCAGTTTAATCGGGACTAGCTACGTCCAACAAGAGACCCAGTACTTC.

This chain joins TRBV15 and TRBJ2-6, with D hard to call. This CDR3 has 17 amino acids. Germline assignment: CDR1 LNHNV and CDR2 YYDKDF (reference sequence). Between the trimmed V and J ends, which lost 0 bases and 0 bases, there was a span of 9 bases. The CDR3 coding sequence is TGTGCCACCAGCAGAGATTTCTTAATCTCTGGGGCCAACGTCCTGACTTTC. Protein product: CATSRDFLISGANVLTF.

The chain carries TRBV19 and TRBJ1-3; D not resolved. The CDR3 loop spans 15 amino acids. Germline CDR1 reads LNHDA; CDR2 reads SQIVND (reference sequence). V was trimmed by 6 bases and J by 0 bases, leaving 12 bases between them. Here the CDR3 reads CASRDRHDSGNTIYF. The CDR3 DNA follows: TGTGCCAGTAGGGACCGACACGACTCTGGAAACACCATATATTTT.

This chain joins TRBV7-9 and TRBJ2-5, with D perhaps matching TRBD2 (5 bases). The CDR3 is 13 residues long. Germline CDR1 is SEHNR and CDR2 is FQNEAQ (reference sequence). The germline V and J ends were trimmed by 0 bases and 5 bases, with 7 bases remaining between them. The CDR3 region has the DNA TGTGCCAGCAGCTTAGCTAGCGAGGAGACCCAGTACTTC. Protein: CASSLASEETQYF. Full variable domain (outside the CDR3, taken from reference TRBV7-9 and TRBJ2-5): DTGVSQNPRHKITKRGQNVTFRCDPISEHNRLYWYRQTLGQGPEFLTYFQNEAQLEKSRLLSDRFSAERPKGSFSTLEIQRTEQGDSAMYLCASSLASEETQYFGPGTRLLVL.

This chain uses TRBV6-5 with TRBJ2-7; TRBD2 might be the D (5 bases). Germline loops: CDR1 MNHEY, CDR2 SVGAGI. The CDR3 spans 15 residues. V was pared by 0 bases and J by 2 bases, with 11 bases between. DNA for the CDR3: TGTGCCAGCAGTTACTCGTGGTGGGAGCCCTACGAGCAGTACTTC. It codes for CASSYSWWEPYEQYF.

The V gene is TRBV6-1, the J gene TRBJ2-1; D could derive from TRBD1 or TRBD2 (5 bases each). CDR1 and CDR2 (germline): MNHNS, SASEGT. V lost 1 base and J 4 bases, leaving 11 bases between the germline ends. The CDR3 is 15 residues long. This CDR3 is CASSEDRGQYNEQFF. Written as DNA, the CDR3 is TGTGCCAGCAGTGAAGATCGGGGCCAATACAATGAGCAGTTCTTC.

This clone was recorded once. This chain uses TRBV7-9 with TRBJ2-3, with 9 positions matching TRBD2. Germline trimming cut 4 bases from V and 7 bases from J; bases unmatched to any gene: 15. The germline V gene encodes CDR1 SEHNR and CDR2 FQNEAQ (reference sequence). The CDR3 length is 17 residues. The CDR3 region has the DNA TGTGCCAGCAGCTACCCGGGGGGTAGCGGGAGCCCGCATACGCAGTATTTT. The encoded protein is CASSYPGGSGSPHTQYF.

The rearrangement links TRBV28 to TRBJ1-1; 8 bases are a match to TRBD1. After removal of 5 bases from V and 3 bases from J, the junction contained 8 bases not matched to a gene. The CDR3 loop spans 15 amino acids. Germline loops: CDR1 MDHEN, CDR2 SYDVKM. The CDR3 spells CASSAYRGMDTEAFF. The CDR3 DNA is TGTGCCAGCAGTGCATACAGGGGGATGGACACTGAAGCTTTCTTT.

J is TRBJ1-2 and V is TRBV27; no clear D. The CDR3 extends over 13 amino acids. Trimming left V 4 bases short and J 6 bases short, with 12 bases between. Germline assignment: CDR1 MNHEY and CDR2 SMNVEV (reference sequence). This CDR3 reads CASSWPGGDGYTF. The CDR3 coding sequence is TGTGCCAGCAGTTGGCCAGGTGGGGATGGCTACACCTTC.

The chain couples TRBV7-9 to TRBJ2-7; 9 nucleotides agree with TRBD2. Germline loops: CDR1 SEHNR, CDR2 FQNEAQ (reference sequence). J gave up 4 bases and V 6 bases, and 7 bases lay outside the gene matches. This CDR3 region has 14 residues. CDR3 region: CASSTGTSRYEQYF. In nucleotides, the CDR3 is TGTGCCAGCAGTACCGGGACTAGCAGATACGAGCAGTACTTC.

CDR3 in DNA: TGTGCCAGTAGTATTGGGGTTAGGTCCTACGAGCAGTACTTC. Its translation: CASSIGVRSYEQYF. The chain couples TRBV19 to TRBJ2-7; D is unresolved. The CDR3 extends over 14 amino acids. Germline CDR1 LNHDA, CDR2 SQIVND (reference sequence). V was cut by 3 bases and J by 1 base, with 10 bases left in between. The complete variable domain, with remaining parts taken from reference TRBV19 and TRBJ2-7, reads DGGITQSPKYLFRKEGQNVTLSCEQNLNHDAMYWYRQDPGQGLRLIYYSQIVNDFQKGDIAEGYSVSREKKESFPLTVTSAQKNPTAFYLCASSIGVRSYEQYFGPGTRLTVT.

The chain couples TRBV6-6 to TRBJ1-1; D gene ambiguous. V dropped 7 bases and J dropped 3 bases, with 18 bases sitting between them. The CDR3 covers 15 residues. Germline-derived CDR1 and CDR2 are MNHNY and SVGAGI (reference sequence). In DNA, the CDR3 is TGTGCCAGCAACCCGGTCGGAGGGTTGGACACTGAAGCTTTCTTT. This gives the protein CASNPVGGLDTEAFF.

This clone was found a few times. This chain uses TRBV19 with TRBJ1-1; a possible D gene is TRBD1 (6 bases). CDR1 LNHDA and CDR2 SQIVND come from the germline V gene (reference sequence). The CDR3 contains 12 residues. Trimming shortened V by 5 bases and J by 4 bases, and 8 bases separated the two germline ends. The CDR3 region is CASSGRGTEAFF. The CDR3 DNA is TGTGCCAGTAGTGGCAGGGGCACTGAAGCTTTCTTT.